One and the same sample provided the 24 T cell receptor beta chains below, sequenced in a study of shared clonotypes between healthy human individuals. The table came from immunoSEQ multiplex PCR; TCRdb's copy has only in-frame clones and leaves some out. The table shows around 2.1 million clones, with roughly 91% occurring only once. Terminally differentiated effector memory CD45RA+ cells were left out of the naive CD8 fraction, which was CD45RO-negative and positively selected for CCR7. The specimen sequenced was naive CD8+ T cells from PBMCs. These receptors all stem from a man aged 18 to 29 in good health. Some clones in this sample may be carry-over from other donors' samples.

V is TRBV10-3 and J is TRBJ2-1, with 13 bases aligning to TRBD2. V trimming: 9 bases; J trimming: 0 bases; junction bases outside the gene matches: 2. The CDR3 loop spans 15 amino acids. Per germline, CDR1 ENHRY and CDR2 SYGVKD. The CDR3 DNA sequence: TGTGCCATACGGACTAGCGGGAGCTCCTACAATGAGCAGTTCTTC. It codes for CAIRTSGSSYNEQFF.

The J gene is TRBJ2-3, the V gene TRBV4-3, with 12 bases fitting TRBD2. Looked up from germline, CDR1 is LGHNA and CDR2 is YSLEER. Germline trimming cut 4 bases from V and 5 bases from J; bases unmatched to any gene: 16. This CDR3 has 19 amino acids. The CDR3 loop reads CASSPRWLAGGPMKDTQYF. In DNA form, the CDR3 reads TGCGCCAGCAGCCCACGGTGGCTAGCGGGAGGGCCGATGAAAGATACGCAGTATTTT.

The chain combines TRBV4-3 with TRBJ2-2, with 11 nucleotides matching TRBD2. J gave up 4 bases and V 5 bases, and 3 bases lay outside the gene matches. The V gene's germline CDR1 is LGHNA and CDR2 YSLEER. This CDR3 spans 15 amino acids. CDR3 amino acids: CASSGTSGPTGELFF. The CDR3 DNA follows: TGCGCCAGCAGCGGGACTAGCGGACCCACCGGGGAGCTGTTTTTT.

The chain joins TRBV6-1 to TRBJ1-4; no firm D call. The CDR3 runs to 15 residues. V was cut by 7 bases and J by 0 bases, with 12 bases left in between. Germline V gives CDR1 MNHNS, CDR2 SASEGT. The CDR3 reads CASIWEPPTNEKLFF. The CDR3 nucleotides read TGTGCCAGCATTTGGGAGCCTCCAACTAATGAAAAACTGTTTTTT.

CDR3 amino acids: CASSSPGKIVGSNQPQHF. The CDR3 bases are TGTGCCAGCAGCAGCCCCGGGAAGATTGTCGGTAGCAATCAGCCCCAGCATTTT. V usage is TRBV21-1 and J usage is TRBJ1-5. TRBV21-1 is a listed pseudogene. CDR3 length: 18 amino acids.

CDR3 DNA: TGTGCCAGCAGCCCGACGGGAGGGAGGGGGTACTATGGCTACACCTTC. Protein product: CASSPTGGRGYYGYTF. V and J are TRBV7-9 and TRBJ1-2; the D gene is possibly TRBD1 (6 bases). The ends were cut back, 5 bases at V and 3 bases at J, with 19 bases in the middle. CDR3 length: 16 residues. The germline CDR1 and CDR2 sequences are SEHNR and FQNEAQ (reference sequence).

The chain has TRBV30 and TRBJ1-1; no clear D. The V gene lost 6 bases and the J gene lost 0 bases, with 26 bases spanning the gap. Germline V gene sequence: CDR1 GTSNPN, CDR2 SVGIG (reference sequence). There are 18 residues in the CDR3. CDR3 sequence (DNA): TGTGCCTGCGACCCCACCACAATCGAAGGCCTTATGAACACTGAAGCTTTCTTT. This codes for CACDPTTIEGLMNTEAFF.

This clone came up a few times. The sample has other DNA sequences that encode this CDR3 too. The J gene is TRBJ2-7, the V gene TRBV27; maybe TRBD2 (5 bases). V lost 2 bases and J lost 0, with 5 bases in between. CDR1 MNHEY and CDR2 SMNVEV come from the germline V gene (reference sequence). The CDR3 runs 13 residues. CDR3 DNA sequence: TGTGCCAGCAGTTTAAGCGGCTCCTACGAGCAGTACTTC. It translates to CASSLSGSYEQYF.

V and J are TRBV19 and TRBJ2-3; D remains unclear. V shed 4 bases and J shed 3 bases, with 17 bases lying between them. Per the germline V gene, CDR1 is LNHDA and CDR2 is SQIVND (reference sequence). The CDR3 has 16 amino acids. CDR3 sequence (DNA): TGTGCCAGTAGTACCTCTCCCGGCCACCTAACAGATACGCAGTATTTT. It is translated as CASSTSPGHLTDTQYF.

This clone came up once. V is TRBV5-1 and J is TRBJ2-7, with D possibly TRBD2 on 6 matching bases. V was trimmed by 3 bases and J by 5 bases, leaving 15 bases between them. The length of the CDR3 is 14 residues. The V gene's germline CDR1 is SGHRS and CDR2 YFSETQ. The CDR3 is CASSWRREDDEQYF. In DNA, the CDR3 is TGCGCCAGCAGCTGGCGTAGGGAGGATGACGAGCAGTACTTC.

V usage is TRBV11-2 and J usage is TRBJ2-5; D call uncertain. V lost 5 bases and J 0 bases, leaving 10 bases between the germline ends. The CDR3 runs to 14 residues. Germline lookup yields CDR1 SGHAT and CDR2 FQNNGV. Here the CDR3 DNA reads TGTGCCAGCAGCCCGTTAGGGAACCAAGAGACCCAGTACTTC. It yields the protein CASSPLGNQETQYF.

This rearrangement joins TRBV10-1 to TRBJ2-7, with TRBD1 as a possible D gene (6 bases). The CDR3 loop spans 14 amino acids. The germline CDR1 and CDR2 sequences are WNHNN and SYGVQD (reference sequence). Trimming took 0 bases from V and 3 from J, leaving 9 bases between them. CDR3 in amino acids: CASSESVRGYEQYF. CDR3 nucleotides: TGCGCCAGCAGTGAGTCGGTCAGGGGCTACGAGCAGTACTTC.

The genes are TRBV11-2 and TRBJ2-7; no definite D call. Trimming left V 0 bases short and J 0 bases short, with 9 bases between. Germline assignment: CDR1 SGHAT and CDR2 FQNNGV. This CDR3 has 15 residues. CDR3 in amino acids: CASSLDRSSSYEQYF. For the CDR3, the DNA is TGTGCCAGCAGCTTAGACCGCTCGAGCTCCTACGAGCAGTACTTC.

The V and J genes are TRBV6-1 and TRBJ1-5, with 10 bases aligning to TRBD1. V lost 5 bases to trimming and J lost 2 bases; unmatched junction nucleotides: 3. The CDR3 runs 15 residues. Per germline, CDR1 MNHNS and CDR2 SASEGT. The CDR3 DNA sequence: TGTGCCAGCAGTCGGGACAGGGGCGGCAATCAGCCCCAGCATTTT. Its translation is CASSRDRGGNQPQHF.

The V gene is TRBV6-1, the J gene TRBJ2-7, with TRBD1 matching over 8 bases. The CDR3 runs 14 residues. The germline V gene has CDR1 MNHNS and CDR2 SASEGT. Losses at the gene ends were 1 base for V and 2 bases for J; bases not matched to a gene: 1. The CDR3 loop is CASSEEDRAYEQYF. The CDR3 nucleotides are TGTGCCAGCAGTGAAGAGGACAGGGCCTACGAGCAGTACTTC.

The chain carries TRBV27 and TRBJ1-1; TRBD1 might be the D (6 bases). The V end was cut by 9 bases, the J end by 4 bases, with 21 bases between. There are 15 residues in the CDR3. The germline V gene has CDR1 MNHEY and CDR2 SMNVEV (reference sequence). The CDR3 nucleotides are TGTGCCAGAAAACCCGACGCAGGGGAAGGCACTGAAGCTTTCTTT. It codes for CARKPDAGEGTEAFF.

The chain links TRBV27 to TRBJ2-2, with 7 bases that match TRBD1. Germline V gene data show CDR1 as MNHEY and CDR2 as SMNVEV (reference sequence). The J segment lost 6 bases and the V segment lost 5 bases, leaving 6 bases of the junction unmatched. The CDR3 length is 14 residues. The CDR3 loop is CASSQGVRAGELFF. CDR3 DNA sequence: TGTGCCAGCAGTCAGGGGGTGAGGGCCGGGGAGCTGTTTTTT.

The chain combines TRBV6-1 with TRBJ2-1; D is possibly TRBD2 (6 bases). V was trimmed by 2 bases and J by 0 bases, leaving 11 bases between them. CDR3 length: 16 residues. From germline, CDR1 is MNHNS and CDR2 SASEGT. CDR3 sequence (DNA): TGTGCCAGCAGTGAAAGTGCGGGATCCTCCTACAATGAGCAGTTCTTC. Its protein is CASSESAGSSYNEQFF.

DNA for the CDR3: TGCGCCAGCAGCCAAGCCACCGTGGTTATAGGAGCAGGGAACGCGAACACCGGGGAGCTGTTTTTT. It translates to CASSQATVVIGAGNANTGELFF. The rearrangement joins TRBV4-3 to TRBJ2-2; possibly TRBD1 for D (5 bases). CDR3 length: 22 amino acids. Germline CDR1 is LGHNA and CDR2 is YSLEER. V lost 1 base, J lost 0 bases, and 27 bases lay in between.

This clone has only one observation. The rearrangement uses TRBV4-1 and TRBJ2-3; maybe TRBD2 (6 bases). V lost 0 bases and J 3 bases, leaving 16 bases between the germline ends. The CDR3 has 17 amino acids. Germline V CDR1 and CDR2: MGHRA, YSYEKL. CDR3 nucleotides: TGCGCCAGCAGCCAAGATGAGGAGGGCCCGGGGACAGATACGCAGTATTTT. Its protein is CASSQDEEGPGTDTQYF.

The V call is TRBV29-1, the J call TRBJ2-1, with 9 bases that match TRBD2. CDR1 and CDR2 (germline): SQVTM, ANQGSEA. Trimming took 7 bases from V and 2 from J; bases not matched to a gene: 6. This CDR3 is 14 amino acids long. The CDR3 protein is CSARAGGAYNEQFF. CDR3 bases: TGCAGCGCCAGGGCGGGGGGGGCCTACAATGAGCAGTTCTTC.

V usage is TRBV28 and J usage is TRBJ2-1; D is uncertain. With 8 bases removed from V and 4 bases from J, the gap between germline ends came to 12 bases. Germline V gives CDR1 MDHEN, CDR2 SYDVKM. The CDR3 length is 13 residues. CDR3 sequence (DNA): TGTGCCAGCTTGGGTCCGGCATACAATGAGCAGTTCTTC. Translation: CASLGPAYNEQFF. The full variable domain, in which reference TRBV28 and TRBJ2-1 provide the parts outside the CDR3, is DVKVTQSSRYLVKRTGEKVFLECVQDMDHENMFWYRQDPGLGLRLIYFSYDVKMKEKGDIPEGYSVSREKKERFSLILESASTNQTSMYLCASLGPAYNEQFFGPGTRLTVL.

For this clone: The sample holds other DNA sequences that translate to the same CDR3. This rearrangement joins TRBV27 to TRBJ2-7, with D unclear. The V end was cut by 2 bases, the J end by 1 base, with 3 bases between. Germline CDR1 and CDR2: MNHEY and SMNVEV (reference sequence). This CDR3 spans 12 amino acids. The CDR3 nucleotides are TGTGCCAGCAGTTTACGGTCCTACGAGCAGTACTTC. Its protein product is CASSLRSYEQYF.

The chain links TRBV27 to TRBJ2-3, with 11 bases identical to TRBD1. Germline-derived CDR1 and CDR2 are MNHEY and SMNVEV (reference sequence). The CDR3 has 13 residues. V shed 5 bases, J shed 8 bases, and the junction held 3 bases outside the gene matches. This chain's CDR3 is CASSIGTGGTQYF. The CDR3 nucleotides are TGTGCCAGCAGTATCGGGACAGGGGGTACGCAGTATTTT.